Sequencing of this TCR beta chain was carried out in a study of cytomegalovirus exposure and HLA in healthy donors. The PCR employed 60 Vbeta primers together with 13 Jbeta primers. TCRdb keeps only in-frame clones here, not all; method: immunoSEQ multiplex PCR. The table lists under 150,000 clones, 80% of them singletons. On this clone itself: Its antigen is unidentified.

V lost 1 base and J 7 bases, leaving 10 bases between the germline ends. This CDR3 comprises 13 residues. Germline assignment: CDR1 MGHRA and CDR2 YSYEKL. Whole-study findings and limits: In an earlier analysis, productive rearrangement rates for most beta V segments clustered near 87% or 30%. Analysis was carried out at a later point, and it linked a missense DCLRE1C variant to TCR beta V- and J-gene trimming. A later analysis reportedly found that, within productive TCRs, an Asian-associated ancestry cluster had fewer N-insertions than the mean observed across the roughly 670 donors. Cytomegalovirus association was assigned to 150 to 200 TCR beta chains.

The rearrangement links TRBV4-1 to TRBJ1-1, with D perhaps matching TRBD1 (6 bases). The receptor comes from a man aged 30-40 years in good health and CMV-seronegative. Sequenced sample: PBMCs. CDR3 sequence: CASSQVLDSEAFF. The CDR3 DNA is TGCGCCAGCAGCCAAGTATTGGACAGTGAAGCTTTCTTT.